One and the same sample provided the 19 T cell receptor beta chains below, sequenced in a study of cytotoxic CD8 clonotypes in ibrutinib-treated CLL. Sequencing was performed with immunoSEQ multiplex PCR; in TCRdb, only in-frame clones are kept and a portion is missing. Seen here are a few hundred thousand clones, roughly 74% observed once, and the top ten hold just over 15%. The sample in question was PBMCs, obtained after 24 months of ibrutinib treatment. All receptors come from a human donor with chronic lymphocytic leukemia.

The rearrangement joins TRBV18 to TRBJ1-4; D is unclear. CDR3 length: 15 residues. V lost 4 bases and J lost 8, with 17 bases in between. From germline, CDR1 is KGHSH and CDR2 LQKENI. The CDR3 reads CASSLTRGLQEKLFF. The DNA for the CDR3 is TGTGCCAGCTCACTTACCCGAGGGCTACAGGAAAAACTGTTTTTT.

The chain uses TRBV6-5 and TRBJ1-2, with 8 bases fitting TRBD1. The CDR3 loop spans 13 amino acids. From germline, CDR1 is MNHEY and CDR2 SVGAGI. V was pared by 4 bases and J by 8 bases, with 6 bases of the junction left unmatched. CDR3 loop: CASSLPTGVGYTF. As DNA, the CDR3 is TGTGCCAGCAGTTTACCGACAGGGGTCGGCTACACCTTC.

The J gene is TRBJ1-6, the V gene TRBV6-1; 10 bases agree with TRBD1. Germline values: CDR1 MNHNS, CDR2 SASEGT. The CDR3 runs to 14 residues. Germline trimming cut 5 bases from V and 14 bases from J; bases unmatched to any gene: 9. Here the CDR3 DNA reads TGTGCCAGCAGTCCCGGGACAGGGGCCCCCTCCCTCCACTTT. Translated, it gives CASSPGTGAPSLHF.

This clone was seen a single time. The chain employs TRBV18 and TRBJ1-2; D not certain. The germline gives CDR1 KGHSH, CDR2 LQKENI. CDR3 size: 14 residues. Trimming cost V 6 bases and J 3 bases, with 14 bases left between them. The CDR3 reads CASSPREIDYGYTF. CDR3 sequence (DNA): TGTGCCAGCTCCCCGAGGGAGATTGACTATGGCTACACCTTC. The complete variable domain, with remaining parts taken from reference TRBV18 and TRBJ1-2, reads NAGVMQNPRHLVRRRGQEARLRCSPMKGHSHVYWYRQLPEEGLKFMVYLQKENIIDESGMPKERFSAEFPKEGPSILRIQQVVRGDSAAYFCASSPREIDYGYTFGSGTRLTVV.

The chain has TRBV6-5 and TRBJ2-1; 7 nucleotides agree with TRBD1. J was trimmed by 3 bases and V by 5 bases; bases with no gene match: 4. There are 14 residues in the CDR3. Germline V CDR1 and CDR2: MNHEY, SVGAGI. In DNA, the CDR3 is TGTGCCAGCAGTCCCGGGACAGACTACAATGAGCAGTTCTTC. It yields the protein CASSPGTDYNEQFF.

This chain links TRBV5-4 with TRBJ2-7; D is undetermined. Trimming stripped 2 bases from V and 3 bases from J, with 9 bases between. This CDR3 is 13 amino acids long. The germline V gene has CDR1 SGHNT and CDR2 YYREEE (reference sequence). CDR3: CASSLWGNYEQYF. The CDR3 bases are TGTGCCAGCAGCTTATGGGGAAACTACGAGCAGTACTTC. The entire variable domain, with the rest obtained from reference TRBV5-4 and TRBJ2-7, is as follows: ETGVTQSPTHLIKTRGQQVTLRCSSQSGHNTVSWYQQALGQGPQFIFQYYREEENGRGNFPPRFSGLQFPNYSSELNVNALELDDSALYLCASSLWGNYEQYFGPGTRLTVT.

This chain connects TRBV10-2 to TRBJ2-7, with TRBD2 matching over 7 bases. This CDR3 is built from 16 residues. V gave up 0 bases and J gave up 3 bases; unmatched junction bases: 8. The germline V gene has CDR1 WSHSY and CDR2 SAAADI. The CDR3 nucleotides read TGCGCCAGCAGTGAGTCGACGTGGCTAGCGGACTACGAGCAGTACTTC. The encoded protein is CASSESTWLADYEQYF.

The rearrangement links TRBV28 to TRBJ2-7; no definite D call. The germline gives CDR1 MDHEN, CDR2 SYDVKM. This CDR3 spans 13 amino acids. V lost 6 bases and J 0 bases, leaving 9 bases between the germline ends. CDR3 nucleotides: TGTGCCAGCAGCATCTGGGGCTCCTACGAGCAGTACTTC. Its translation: CASSIWGSYEQYF.

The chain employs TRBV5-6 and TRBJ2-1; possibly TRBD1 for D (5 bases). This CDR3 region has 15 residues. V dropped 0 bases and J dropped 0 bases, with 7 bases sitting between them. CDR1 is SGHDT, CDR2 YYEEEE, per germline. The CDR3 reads CASSLAGNSYNEQFF. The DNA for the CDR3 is TGTGCCAGCAGCTTGGCAGGGAACTCCTACAATGAGCAGTTCTTC.

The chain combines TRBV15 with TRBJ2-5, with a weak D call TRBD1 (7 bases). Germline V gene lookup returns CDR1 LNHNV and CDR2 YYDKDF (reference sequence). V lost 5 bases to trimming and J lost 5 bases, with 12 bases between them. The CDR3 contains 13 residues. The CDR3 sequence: CATSVQGRETQYF. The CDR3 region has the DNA TGTGCCACCAGCGTACAGGGGAGGGAGACCCAGTACTTC.

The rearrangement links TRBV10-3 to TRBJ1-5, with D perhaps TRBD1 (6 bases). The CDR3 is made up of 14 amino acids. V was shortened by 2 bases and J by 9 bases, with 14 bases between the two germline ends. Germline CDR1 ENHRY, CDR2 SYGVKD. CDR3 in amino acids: CAISEDTGRSPQHF. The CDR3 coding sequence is TGTGCCATCAGTGAGGATACAGGGCGATCGCCCCAGCATTTT.

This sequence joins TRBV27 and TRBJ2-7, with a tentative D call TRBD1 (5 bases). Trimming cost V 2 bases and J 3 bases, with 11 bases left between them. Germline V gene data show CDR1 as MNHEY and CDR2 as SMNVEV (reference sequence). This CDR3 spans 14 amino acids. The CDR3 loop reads CASSLRGASYEQYF. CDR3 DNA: TGTGCCAGCAGTTTAAGGGGTGCAAGCTACGAGCAGTACTTC.

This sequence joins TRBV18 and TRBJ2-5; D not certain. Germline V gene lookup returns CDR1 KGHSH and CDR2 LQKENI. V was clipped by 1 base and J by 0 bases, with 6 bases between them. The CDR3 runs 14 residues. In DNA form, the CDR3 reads TGTGCCAGCTCACCACGAGCGAACCAAGAGACCCAGTACTTC. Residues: CASSPRANQETQYF.

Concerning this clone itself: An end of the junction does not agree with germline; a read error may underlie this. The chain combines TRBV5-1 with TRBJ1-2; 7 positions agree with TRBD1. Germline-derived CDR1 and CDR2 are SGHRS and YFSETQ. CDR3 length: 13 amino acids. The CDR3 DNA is TGCGCCAGCAGTTTGGGACAGAACTATGGCTACACCTTC. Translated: CASSLGQNYGYTF.

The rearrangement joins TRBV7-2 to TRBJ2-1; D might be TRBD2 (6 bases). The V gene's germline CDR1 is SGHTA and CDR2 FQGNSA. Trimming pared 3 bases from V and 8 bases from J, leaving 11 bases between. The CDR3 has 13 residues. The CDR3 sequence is CASSFFRDYEQFF. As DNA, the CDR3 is TGTGCCAGCAGCTTTTTCCGGGACTATGAGCAGTTCTTC. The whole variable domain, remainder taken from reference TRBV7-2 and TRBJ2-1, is GAGVSQSPSNKVTEKGKDVELRCDPISGHTALYWYRQSLGQGLEFLIYFQGNSAPDKSGLPSDRFSAERTGGSVSTLTIQRTQQEDSAVYLCASSFFRDYEQFFGPGTRLTVL.

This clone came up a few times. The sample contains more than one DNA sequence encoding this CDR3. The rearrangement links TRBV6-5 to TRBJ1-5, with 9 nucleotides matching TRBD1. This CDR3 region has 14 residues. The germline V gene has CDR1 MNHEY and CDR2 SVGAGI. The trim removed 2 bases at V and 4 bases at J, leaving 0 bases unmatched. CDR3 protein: CASSYGQGNQPQHF. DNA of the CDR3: TGTGCCAGCAGTTACGGACAGGGGAATCAGCCCCAGCATTTT.

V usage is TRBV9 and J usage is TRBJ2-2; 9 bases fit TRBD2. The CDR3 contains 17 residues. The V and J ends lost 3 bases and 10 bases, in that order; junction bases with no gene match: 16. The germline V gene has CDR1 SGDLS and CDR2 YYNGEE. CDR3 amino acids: CASSAHLPSGMGEELFF. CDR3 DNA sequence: TGTGCCAGCAGCGCCCACCTCCCTAGCGGGATGGGCGAGGAGCTGTTTTTT. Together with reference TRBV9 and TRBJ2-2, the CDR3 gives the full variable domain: DSGVTQTPKHLITATGQRVTLRCSPRSGDLSVYWYQQSLDQGLQFLIQYYNGEERAKGNILERFSAQQFPDLHSELNLSSLELGDSALYFCASSAHLPSGMGEELFFGEGSRLTVL.

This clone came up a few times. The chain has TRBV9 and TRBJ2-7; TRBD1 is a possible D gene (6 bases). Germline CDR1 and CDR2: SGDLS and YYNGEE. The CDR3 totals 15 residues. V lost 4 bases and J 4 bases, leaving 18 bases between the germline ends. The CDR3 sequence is CASSPSGTTGYEQYF. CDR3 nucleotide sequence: TGTGCCAGCAGCCCATCCGGGACAACAGGATACGAGCAGTACTTC.

CDR3 DNA: TGTGCCAGCAGCTTGGGACAGGGGGCTTCAGATACGCAGTATTTT. Encoded protein: CASSLGQGASDTQYF. The V and J genes are TRBV7-9 and TRBJ2-3; 12 bases align to TRBD1. The CDR3 has 15 amino acids. The V gene end was trimmed by 3 bases and the J gene end by 4 bases; junction bases not matched to a gene: 2. Germline V lookup: CDR1 SEHNR, CDR2 FQNEAQ (reference sequence).